This TCR beta chain was profiled in a study of cytomegalovirus exposure and HLA in healthy donors. The PCR ran on 60 Vbeta and 13 Jbeta primers. Profiled with immunoSEQ multiplex PCR; TCRdb holds only in-frame clones, not every one. In the table there are 160,000 or so clones, around four fifths of which are singletons. Overall study findings and caveats: The number of N-insertions in an Asian-associated ancestry cluster was reportedly below the 666-donor mean in a later analysis. Among TCR beta chains, those listed as cytomegalovirus-associated numbered 164.

In the case of this clone: Its antigen is unknown.

Donors sampled were nominally healthy, though unrecorded immune exposures were likely. Germline CDR1 and CDR2: MNHEY and SMNVEV (reference sequence). With V trimmed by 4 bases and J by 6 bases, 7 bases remained unmatched. CDR3 length: 15 residues. Material for sequencing was PBMCs. This clonotype was obtained from a woman in her 30s in good health and CMV-seronegative. This rearrangement joins TRBV27 to TRBJ2-7; 12 bases are shared with TRBD1. CDR3 protein: CASSSSGTGGLEQYF. The CDR3 region has the DNA TGTGCCAGCAGTTCCTCCGGGACAGGGGGCCTCGAGCAGTACTTC.